These T cell receptor beta chains were read from a single sample in a study of vaccination and CD4 T cells after COVID-19. In TCRdb, the PCR reads were re-called with MiXCR into one record per CDR3 protein. In the table there are approximately 20,000 distinct CDR3 sequences, about three fifths of which are singletons. Sequencing was performed on CD4+ T cells from blood, taken before SARS-CoV-2 vaccination. The receptors originated from a human donor who had recovered from COVID-19. The CDR3 runs from the conserved cysteine through the conserved F or W. Fields, in order: V gene, D gene, J gene, clone size, CDR3 DNA, CDR3 protein. The D gene is left open where the match is weak. Only part of the rows carry a size: once, few, many, or a class if the clone is expanded.

V: TRBV7-9
D: NA
J: TRBJ2-7
size: NA
DNA: TGTGCCAGCAGATCGGACAGCGACGACGAGCAGTACTTC
CDR3: CASRSDSDDEQYF

V: TRBV25-1
D: TRBD1
J: TRBJ1-6
size: NA
DNA: TGTGCCAGCAGTGTGACCGGGACAGGGGGCAATTCACCCCTCCACTTT
CDR3: CASSVTGTGGNSPLHF

V: TRBV2
D: TRBD1
J: TRBJ1-5
size: NA
DNA: TGTGCCAGCAGTGCAGGGGGCGGTAGCAATCAGCCCCAGCATTTT
CDR3: CASSAGGGSNQPQHF

V: TRBV7-2
D: TRBD1
J: TRBJ1-2
size: NA
DNA: TGTGCCAGCAGCTTAGATTCCAGGGGGCTATTGAAAAGCTACACCTTC
CDR3: CASSLDSRGLLKSYTF

V: TRBV15
D: TRBD2
J: TRBJ2-3
size: few
DNA: TGTGCCACCAGCTCCCGTGGTGCTAGCGGGGGACCGGATACGCAGTATTTT
CDR3: CATSSRGASGGPDTQYF

V: TRBV20-1
D: TRBD2
J: TRBJ2-1
size: NA
DNA: TGCAGTGCTAGAGATGGAGGGACTAGCGGGAGGAATGAGCAGTTCTTC
CDR3: CSARDGGTSGRNEQFF

V: TRBV28
D: NA
J: TRBJ1-2
size: NA
DNA: TGTGCCAGCAGTAAGGACGGAGGAGGGTCCTATGGCTACACCTTC
CDR3: CASSKDGGGSYGYTF

V: TRBV19
D: TRBD1
J: TRBJ1-6
size: NA
DNA: TGTGCCAGTAGTAGGACAACCGGGACAGGGCATTCACCCCTCCACTTT
CDR3: CASSRTTGTGHSPLHF

V: TRBV2
D: NA
J: TRBJ1-5
size: few
DNA: TGTGCCAGCAGTGAAGAACAGGTCAATCAGCCCCAGCATTTT
CDR3: CASSEEQVNQPQHF

V: TRBV20-1
D: TRBD2
J: TRBJ2-7
size: NA
DNA: TGCAGTGCAGGTAGCGGGAGAGGAACCTACGAGCAGTACTTC
CDR3: CSAGSGRGTYEQYF

V: TRBV27
D: NA
J: TRBJ2-7
size: NA
DNA: TGTGCCAGCAGTTCTTACAGCGGATACGAGCAGTACTTC
CDR3: CASSSYSGYEQYF

V: TRBV2
D: NA
J: TRBJ1-5
size: NA
DNA: TGTGCCAGCAGTTGGGGGAATAGCAATCAGCCCCAGCATTTT
CDR3: CASSWGNSNQPQHF

V: TRBV20-1
D: TRBD2
J: TRBJ2-5
size: NA
DNA: TGCAGTGTCTTAGCGGGACGGTCCCAAGAGACCCAGTACTTC
CDR3: CSVLAGRSQETQYF

V: TRBV30
D: NA
J: TRBJ1-1
size: NA
DNA: TGTGCCTGGTTCGCCGGGATTGGGGCTGAAGCTTTCTTT
CDR3: CAWFAGIGAEAFF

V: TRBV6-1
D: TRBD1
J: TRBJ1-2
size: few
DNA: TGTGCCAGCAGTGGAGGACAGGGAACCTATGGCTACACCTTC
CDR3: CASSGGQGTYGYTF

V: TRBV7-6
D: TRBD2
J: TRBJ2-3
size: NA
DNA: TGTGCCAGCAGCCCCACCTGGGCCCGGGGGGGAACAGATACGCAGTATTTT
CDR3: CASSPTWARGGTDTQYF

V: TRBV2
D: TRBD2
J: TRBJ2-3
size: NA
DNA: TGTGCCAGCAGAAAGCGGGAGAGCACAGATACGCAGTATTTT
CDR3: CASRKRESTDTQYF

V: TRBV2
D: TRBD2
J: TRBJ2-1
size: NA
DNA: TGTGCCAGCAGTCGCCTGAGCGGGGGGGAGCAGTTCTTC
CDR3: CASSRLSGGEQFF

V: TRBV7-3
D: TRBD2
J: TRBJ2-7
size: NA
DNA: TGTGCCAGCAGCTTAACAGTAAGCGGGAGTGGCGAGCAGTACTTC
CDR3: CASSLTVSGSGEQYF

V: TRBV7-7
D: TRBD2
J: TRBJ2-3
size: NA
DNA: TGTGCCAGCAGCTTAGGAGCGGGGCACAGCACAGATACGCAGTATTTT
CDR3: CASSLGAGHSTDTQYF

V: TRBV7-9
D: NA
J: TRBJ2-7
size: NA
DNA: TGTGCCAGCAGCTTAGCACTTTTCTACGAGCAGTACTTC
CDR3: CASSLALFYEQYF

V: TRBV30
D: NA
J: TRBJ2-7
size: NA
DNA: TGTGCCTGGAGTAGCATGGACTACGAGCAGTACTTC
CDR3: CAWSSMDYEQYF

V: TRBV20-1
D: NA
J: TRBJ2-7
size: NA
DNA: TGCAGTGCTAGTTATCGGGAGAACTACGAGCAGTACTTC
CDR3: CSASYRENYEQYF

V: TRBV29-1
D: NA
J: TRBJ1-5
size: few
DNA: TGCAGCGATCCACAGCGGGGGGCCAATCAGCCCCAGCATTTT
CDR3: CSDPQRGANQPQHF

V: TRBV20-1
D: NA
J: TRBJ2-3
size: NA
DNA: TGCAGTGCTAGAGATTACGCGGTACCCAACACAGATACGCAGTATTTT
CDR3: CSARDYAVPNTDTQYF

V: TRBV28
D: TRBD1
J: TRBJ1-1
size: NA
DNA: TGTGCCAGCACCCAGGGGGGCGAAGCTTTCTTT
CDR3: CASTQGGEAFF

V: TRBV19
D: NA
J: TRBJ1-1
size: once
DNA: TGTGCCAGTAGTATAATTCGGGGAAACACTGAAGCTTTCTTT
CDR3: CASSIIRGNTEAFF

V: TRBV28
D: NA
J: TRBJ2-1
size: NA
DNA: TGTGCCAGCAGTTTAATAGCCCGTGGCCGGGGGGCGCAGTTCTTC
CDR3: CASSLIARGRGAQFF

V: TRBV18
D: NA
J: TRBJ1-1
size: NA
DNA: TGTGCCAGCTCACCACCAGCCATGAACACTGAAGCTTTCTTT
CDR3: CASSPPAMNTEAFF

V: TRBV5-4
D: TRBD1
J: TRBJ2-5
size: once
DNA: TGTGCCAGCAGCTTCCGGGACAGCCAAGAGACCCAGTACTTC
CDR3: CASSFRDSQETQYF

V: TRBV27
D: TRBD2
J: TRBJ2-1
size: few
DNA: TGTGCCAGCAGTTTTAACGGGAGGGTGAATGAGCAGTTCTTC
CDR3: CASSFNGRVNEQFF

V: TRBV10-3
D: NA
J: TRBJ2-5
size: few
DNA: TGTGCCATCAGGGGCGACCGGGGGACCCAAGAGACCCAGTACTTC
CDR3: CAIRGDRGTQETQYF

V: TRBV30
D: NA
J: TRBJ2-5
size: NA
DNA: TGTGCCTGGAGTGGGGGCTATCAAGAGACCCAGTACTTC
CDR3: CAWSGGYQETQYF

V: TRBV30
D: NA
J: TRBJ2-3
size: NA
DNA: TGTGCCTGGTTGCGGGACACAGATACGCAGTATTTT
CDR3: CAWLRDTDTQYF

V: TRBV6-5
D: NA
J: TRBJ2-2
size: NA
DNA: TGTGCCAGCAGTTTACTAGGGGTGACCGGGGAGCTGTTTTTT
CDR3: CASSLLGVTGELFF

V: TRBV11-2
D: TRBD2
J: TRBJ2-3
size: NA
DNA: TGTGCCAGCAGCAACTTCCGGGAGGGCCTCGATACGCAGTATTTT
CDR3: CASSNFREGLDTQYF

V: TRBV6-1
D: NA
J: TRBJ2-7
size: NA
DNA: TGTGCCAGCAAACGGGACTTTTTCTACGAGCAGTACTTC
CDR3: CASKRDFFYEQYF

V: TRBV4-1
D: NA
J: TRBJ1-6
size: once
DNA: TGCGCCAGCAGCCACATTAATTCACCCCTCCACTTT
CDR3: CASSHINSPLHF

V: TRBV6-5
D: NA
J: TRBJ2-7
size: few
DNA: TGTGCCAGCAGTTACTCTGCCAGTCGCTACGAGCAGTACTTC
CDR3: CASSYSASRYEQYF

V: TRBV6-5
D: NA
J: TRBJ1-1
size: NA
DNA: TGTGCCAGCAGTTACTCTACGATGGACCTCATGAACAATGGAGCTTTCTTT
CDR3: CASSYSTMDLMNNGAFF

V: TRBV7-9
D: TRBD1
J: TRBJ1-5
size: NA
DNA: TGTGCCAGCAGCTTAGGGACAGGGGAGGTACAGCCCCAGCATTTT
CDR3: CASSLGTGEVQPQHF

V: TRBV7-6
D: NA
J: TRBJ2-2
size: few
DNA: TGTGCCAGCAGCTTAGTAACCGGGGAGCTGTTTTTT
CDR3: CASSLVTGELFF

V: TRBV24-1
D: NA
J: TRBJ2-5
size: NA
DNA: TGTGCCACCAGCACAGGGTCCCAAGAGACCCAGTACTTC
CDR3: CATSTGSQETQYF

V: TRBV20-1
D: NA
J: TRBJ2-3
size: NA
DNA: TGCAGTGCTAGCTTTGATTCGAGACAAAGCACAGATACGCAGTATTTT
CDR3: CSASFDSRQSTDTQYF

V: TRBV6-1
D: TRBD2
J: TRBJ2-7
size: NA
DNA: TGTGCCAGCAGCTTAGCGGGAGACGAGCAGTACTTC
CDR3: CASSLAGDEQYF

V: TRBV6-5
D: NA
J: TRBJ1-1
size: NA
DNA: TGTGCCAGCAGTTCAGTTGTCGGCACTGAAGCTTTCTTT
CDR3: CASSSVVGTEAFF

V: TRBV5-5
D: NA
J: TRBJ1-5
size: NA
DNA: TGTGCCAGCAGCTGGGAGCTTCAGCAGCCCCAGCATTTT
CDR3: CASSWELQQPQHF

V: TRBV6-2/TRBV6-3
D: TRBD1
J: TRBJ2-7
size: NA
DNA: TGTGCCAGCAGTTACGACAGGGGATTCGTATACGAGCAGTACTTC
CDR3: CASSYDRGFVYEQYF

V: TRBV6-5
D: TRBD1
J: TRBJ1-6
size: few
DNA: TGTGCCAGCAGTTGGGACAGGGAAGGTTCACCCCTCCACTTT
CDR3: CASSWDREGSPLHF

V: TRBV6-5
D: TRBD1
J: TRBJ1-1
size: NA
DNA: TGTGCCAGCAGTTCCCGGGACAGGGCCACTGAAGCTTTCTTT
CDR3: CASSSRDRATEAFF

V: TRBV20-1
D: TRBD1
J: TRBJ2-2
size: NA
DNA: TGCAGTGCTAGAGGGCCCGGGGGACAGGGGGATACCGGGGAGCTGTTTTTT
CDR3: CSARGPGGQGDTGELFF

V: TRBV20-1
D: TRBD2
J: TRBJ2-3
size: few
DNA: TGCAGTGCTAGATCGTCGACTAGCGGGATGGTTGATACGCAGTATTTT
CDR3: CSARSSTSGMVDTQYF

V: TRBV28
D: TRBD2
J: TRBJ2-7
size: once
DNA: TGTGCCAGCAGTTTACGGGTCTTGGGGAGGGATCACTCCTACGAGCAGTACTTC
CDR3: CASSLRVLGRDHSYEQYF

V: TRBV6-2/TRBV6-3
D: TRBD1
J: TRBJ1-1
size: NA
DNA: TGTGCCAGCAGTCGGGACAGGGTCAACACTGAAGCTTTCTTT
CDR3: CASSRDRVNTEAFF

V: TRBV2
D: NA
J: TRBJ2-6
size: NA
DNA: TGTGCCAGCAGTGAAGGGGGGCTCACTGGGGCCAACGTCCTGACTTTC
CDR3: CASSEGGLTGANVLTF